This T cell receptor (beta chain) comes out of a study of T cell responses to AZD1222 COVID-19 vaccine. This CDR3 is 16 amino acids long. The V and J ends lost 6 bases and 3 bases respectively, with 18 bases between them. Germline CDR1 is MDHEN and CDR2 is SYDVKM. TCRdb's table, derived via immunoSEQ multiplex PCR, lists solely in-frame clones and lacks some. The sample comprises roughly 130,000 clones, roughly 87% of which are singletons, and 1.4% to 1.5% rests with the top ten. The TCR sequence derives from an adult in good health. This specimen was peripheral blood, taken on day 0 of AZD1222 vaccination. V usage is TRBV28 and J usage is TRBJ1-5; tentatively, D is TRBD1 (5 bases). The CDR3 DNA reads TGTGCCAGCAGCCCCTGGGACTTATCCTTCAATCAGCCCCAGCATTTT. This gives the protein CASSPWDLSFNQPQHF.